Each of the 8 T cell receptor beta chains below was sequenced from the same sample in a study of T cell responses to AZD1222 COVID-19 vaccine. Produced via immunoSEQ multiplex PCR; TCRdb's table is partial and in-frame only. This sample has about 76,000 clones; around 80% occur once, and the top ten carry approximately 27%. Specimen: peripheral blood, collected 28 days after the second dose of the MenACWY control vaccine. Receptor source: an adult who received the MenACWY meningococcal vaccine as a control.

The chain is built from TRBV4-1 and TRBJ1-1, with a weak D call TRBD1 (6 bases). Germline V gene sequence: CDR1 MGHRA, CDR2 YSYEKL. CDR3 size: 15 residues. Between the trimmed V and J ends, which lost 4 bases and 4 bases, there was a span of 16 bases. The DNA of the CDR3 is TGCGCCAGCAGCCCCCTTGGGGGGCCCGCCACTGAAGCTTTCTTT. Amino acid sequence: CASSPLGGPATEAFF.

The V and J genes are TRBV5-1 and TRBJ1-2; D not resolved. V was shortened by 3 bases and J by 0 bases, with 9 bases between the two germline ends. CDR1 is SGHRS, CDR2 YFSETQ, per germline. This CDR3 spans 14 amino acids. CDR3 in amino acids: CASSYDGPNYGYTF. In nucleotides, the CDR3 is TGCGCCAGCAGCTATGACGGACCTAACTATGGCTACACCTTC.

The chain employs TRBV9 and TRBJ1-6, with unresolved D. Trimming removed 3 bases at V and 7 bases at J, with 14 bases between. The CDR3 extends over 15 amino acids. CDR1 is SGDLS, CDR2 YYNGEE, per germline. DNA of the CDR3: TGTGCCAGCAGCGGCAGTGGTGGGAGGAATTCACCCCTCCACTTT. It encodes CASSGSGGRNSPLHF.

This clone was observed a single time. The CDR3 region has the DNA TGTGCCAGCAGGAACCTGGGGGGGAGCACTGAAGCTTTCTTT. Its translation: CASRNLGGSTEAFF. The gene calls are TRBV13 and TRBJ1-1, with TRBD1 as a possible D gene (5 bases). The CDR3 loop spans 14 amino acids. In germline, CDR1 is PRHDT, CDR2 FYEKMQ (reference sequence). Trimming removed 6 bases at V and 4 bases at J, with 15 bases between.

V is TRBV28 and J is TRBJ2-7; 13 nucleotides line up with TRBD2. The trim removed 5 bases at V and 4 bases at J, leaving 5 bases unmatched. The germline V gene encodes CDR1 MDHEN and CDR2 SYDVKM. The CDR3 consists of 15 residues. Here the CDR3 reads CASSPGLAGAYEQYF. The CDR3 nucleotides are TGTGCCAGCAGTCCCGGACTAGCGGGAGCGTACGAGCAGTACTTC.

The CDR3 DNA is TGTGCCATCAGTGAGTCAGGGGCTGGGACTGAAGCTTTCTTT. This gives the protein CAISESGAGTEAFF. This chain links TRBV10-3 with TRBJ1-1; tentatively, D is TRBD1 (5 bases). Between the trimmed V and J ends, which lost 0 bases and 5 bases, there was a span of 10 bases. The CDR3 extends over 14 amino acids. From germline, CDR1 is ENHRY and CDR2 SYGVKD.

The rearrangement uses TRBV5-1 and TRBJ2-2; D tentatively fits TRBD1 or TRBD2 (6 bases each). Trimming left V 4 bases short and J 2 bases short, with 12 bases between. The CDR3 consists of 15 residues. CDR1 is SGHRS, CDR2 YFSETQ, per germline. In DNA, the CDR3 is TGCGCCAGCAGCGGGGGGACACCCAACACCGGGGAGCTGTTTTTT. Its translation: CASSGGTPNTGELFF.

This clone was seen only a few times. The chain carries TRBV5-4 and TRBJ1-1; weak D call: TRBD1 (5 bases). CDR1 is SGHNT and CDR2 is YYREEE in the germline V gene (reference sequence). This CDR3 region has 15 residues. The V end lost 0 bases, the J end lost 3 bases, and 12 bases lay between the germline ends. The CDR3, as DNA: TGTGCCAGCAGCTTGGCGCAGCGGGGCGACACTGAAGCTTTCTTT. Translated, it gives CASSLAQRGDTEAFF.